This TCR beta chain comes out of a study of OX40 agonist ivuxolimab in advanced cancers. Study summary: Participants averaged about 60 years of age (range about 23 to 80) and were roughly 80% male.

Measured with immunoSEQ multiplex PCR; TCRdb has only the in-frame clones, and not every one. The data hold roughly 70,000 clones, with more than 75% observed a single time. The V gene's germline CDR1 is SEHNR and CDR2 FQNEAQ (reference sequence). This CDR3 has 14 amino acids. V was trimmed by 2 bases and J by 4 bases, leaving 9 bases between them. The sample here was CD4+ or CD8+ T cells sorted from blood, taken in a trial of the OX40 agonist ivuxolimab. This receptor was taken from an adult with an advanced solid tumor such as melanoma, head and neck, liver or kidney cancer. The rearrangement links TRBV7-9 to TRBJ1-5; a possible D gene is TRBD1 (5 bases). The CDR3: CASSLLDRNQPQHF. The CDR3 DNA is TGTGCCAGCAGCTTACTAGACAGAAATCAGCCCCAGCATTTT.